These T cell receptor beta chains were read from a single sample in a study of neurological immune-mediated disorders. TCRdb called the 5' RACE reads again in MiXCR, with one record for every CDR3 protein. The profile covers about 80,000 distinct CDR3 sequences, with about 4.3% appearing a single time and approximately 5.4% taken by the ten largest. Source material: PBMCs. These TCRs come from a woman aged 55-75 years with multiple sclerosis. The CDR3 runs from the conserved cysteine through the conserved F or W. D genes are given only for firm matches. Size is stated for part of the rows, as once, few or many counts, or as a class when the clone is expanded.

v_gene,j_gene,abundance,d_gene,CDR3aa
TRBV20-1,TRBJ1-1,many,-,CSARVASQGNTEAFF
TRBV12-3/TRBV12-4,TRBJ2-7,many,TRBD1,CASSLYRTGGDEQYF
TRBV28,TRBJ1-5,many,-,CASIWGSLTGRQPQHF
TRBV12-3/TRBV12-4,TRBJ2-7,many,TRBD1,CASSPQTGGSYEQYF
TRBV9,TRBJ2-1,many,-,CASSVRPGGDEQFF
TRBV5-1,TRBJ1-1,many,TRBD1,CASRGTGAATEAFF
TRBV5-1,TRBJ2-4,many,-,CASSLGAWTPTHIQYF
TRBV6-5,TRBJ2-7,many,TRBD1,CASRPSAGGENEQYF
TRBV29-1,TRBJ1-1,many,-,CSVSTGTTEAFF
TRBV5-1,TRBJ2-3,many,TRBD2,CASGTNTDTQYF
TRBV18,TRBJ2-7,few,-,CASSPRGVHYEQYF
TRBV20-1,TRBJ2-5,many,TRBD1,CSARVRDGGTGVQETQYF
TRBV18,TRBJ2-1,many,-,CASSPGTPFGNNEQFF
TRBV5-1,TRBJ2-7,many,-,CASSLGVSSYEQYF
TRBV20-1,TRBJ2-3,many,-,CSARQLVDTQYF
TRBV6-6,TRBJ1-2,few,-,CASRPPGEGYGYTF
TRBV20-1,TRBJ1-6,many,TRBD1,CSAKSTGGVEDSPLHF
TRBV7-8,TRBJ1-6,many,-,CASSLSAGVNNSPLHF
TRBV18,TRBJ1-1,many,-,CASSPGGDTEAFF
TRBV12-3/TRBV12-4,TRBJ2-6,many,-,CASSASSGANVLTF
TRBV5-1,TRBJ2-3,many,-,CASSLGSGLDADTQYF
TRBV6-6,TRBJ2-5,many,TRBD1,CASSPGQGVRTETQYF
TRBV7-2,TRBJ1-5,many,-,CASSTPGVQSNQPQHF
TRBV10-2,TRBJ2-7,many,TRBD2,CASSESPFRTTLGGEQYF
TRBV3-1,TRBJ2-7,many,TRBD2,CASGPSGGAYEQYF
TRBV5-6,TRBJ2-4,many,TRBD2,CASSIRTSGGADIQYF
TRBV12-3/TRBV12-4,TRBJ1-1,many,-,CASTHSGSRPEAFF
TRBV6-5,TRBJ2-2,many,TRBD2,CASKPTSGDTGELFF
TRBV18,TRBJ1-1,many,TRBD1,CASSRLTGTAEAFF
TRBV20-1,TRBJ1-4,many,-,CSASHGSISEKLFF
TRBV12-3/TRBV12-4,TRBJ2-5,many,-,CASSLSPGWKTQYF
TRBV7-9,TRBJ2-5,-,TRBD1,CASSFRDRGDQYF
TRBV6-5,TRBJ1-3,many,-,CASTNFGDSGNTIYF
TRBV5-1,TRBJ2-7,many,-,CASRGTRGDEQYF
TRBV12-3/TRBV12-4,TRBJ2-1,many,-,CASSRRGPREYNEQFF
TRBV12-3/TRBV12-4,TRBJ1-4,many,-,CASSDSNEKLFF
TRBV5-1,TRBJ2-7,many,-,CASTPGPPYEQYF
TRBV4-1,TRBJ2-5,many,-,CASSLRAEIQETQYF
TRBV5-1,TRBJ1-5,many,-,CASSLGRGNSNQPQHF
TRBV20-1,TRBJ1-3,many,TRBD1,CSARETGTGNTIYF